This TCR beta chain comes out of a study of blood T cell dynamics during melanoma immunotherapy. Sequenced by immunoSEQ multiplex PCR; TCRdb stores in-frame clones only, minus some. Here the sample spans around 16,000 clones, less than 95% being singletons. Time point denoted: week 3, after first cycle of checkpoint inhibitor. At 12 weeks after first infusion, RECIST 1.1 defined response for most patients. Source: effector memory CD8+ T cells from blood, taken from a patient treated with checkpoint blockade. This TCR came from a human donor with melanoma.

The CDR3 loop reads CASWDGIYEQYF. The CDR3 nucleotides read TGTGCCAGCTGGGACGGAATTTACGAGCAGTACTTC. The chain couples TRBV28 to TRBJ2-7; the D gene could be TRBD1 or TRBD2 (5 bases each). Germline loops: CDR1 MDHEN, CDR2 SYDVKM. Trimming took off 8 bases at V and 4 bases at J, with 12 bases between the two ends. CDR3 length: 12 residues.